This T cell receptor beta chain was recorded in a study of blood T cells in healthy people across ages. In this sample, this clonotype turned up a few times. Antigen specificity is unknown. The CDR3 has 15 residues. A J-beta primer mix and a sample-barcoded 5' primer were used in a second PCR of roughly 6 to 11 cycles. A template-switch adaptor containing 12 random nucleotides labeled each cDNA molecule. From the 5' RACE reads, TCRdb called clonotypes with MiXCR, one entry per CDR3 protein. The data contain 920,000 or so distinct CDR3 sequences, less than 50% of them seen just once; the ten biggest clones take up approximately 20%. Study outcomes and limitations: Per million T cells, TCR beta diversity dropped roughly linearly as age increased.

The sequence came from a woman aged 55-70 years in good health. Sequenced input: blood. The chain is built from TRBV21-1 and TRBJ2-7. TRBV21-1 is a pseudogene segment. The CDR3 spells CASSSTHSNSYEQYF. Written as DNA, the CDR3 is TGTGCCAGCAGCTCCACCCACTCAAACTCCTACGAGCAGTACTTC.